One and the same sample provided the 28 T cell receptor beta chains below, sequenced in a study of vaccination and CD4 T cells after COVID-19. As to treatment: approximately nine-day PBMC culture with coronavirus spike peptide pools or control peptides (ViraFEST assay). An Oncomine TCR Beta short-read assay was used to sequence the DNA from cultured CD4+ T cells. Each CDR3 protein is one row after TCRdb ran MiXCR on the PCR reads. The data contain about 9,500 distinct CDR3 sequences, about 61% of them seen just once; the ten biggest clones take up roughly a quarter. Their specific antigens are unknown. The sample comprised CD4+ T cells from blood, cultured in vitro. The receptors originated from a human donor who had recovered from COVID-19.

The rearrangement uses TRBV27 and TRBJ1-4, with D possibly TRBD1 on 5 matching bases. Trimming pared 4 bases from V and 3 bases from J, leaving 18 bases between. From germline, CDR1 is MNHEY and CDR2 SMNVEV (reference sequence). The CDR3 length is 17 residues. The CDR3 loop reads CASSSTAFGAANEKLFF. The DNA of the CDR3 is TGTGCCAGCAGTTCCACTGCATTCGGGGCAGCTAATGAAAAACTGTTTTTT. Full variable domain (missing parts from reference TRBV27 and TRBJ1-4): EAQVTQNPRYLITVTGKKLTVTCSQNMNHEYMSWYRQDPGLGLRQIYYSMNVEVTDKGDVPEGYKVSRKEKRNFPLILESPSPNQTSLYFCASSSTAFGAANEKLFFGSGTQLSVL.

The CDR3 bases are TGTGCCACCAGTGCTAGCGGGAGGGTCGCAGATACGCAGTATTTT. Translation: CATSASGRVADTQYF. The chain links TRBV24-1 to TRBJ2-3, with 12 bases aligning to TRBD2. The CDR3 totals 15 residues. V trimming: 5 bases; J trimming: 4 bases; junction bases outside the gene matches: 3. Germline values: CDR1 KGHDR, CDR2 SFDVKD.

This chain uses TRBV20-1 with TRBJ2-5; 8 bases are a match to TRBD1. This CDR3 contains 14 residues. Per the germline V gene, CDR1 is DFQATT and CDR2 is SNEGSKA (reference sequence). V was pared by 3 bases and J by 5 bases, with 8 bases of the junction left unmatched. The CDR3 DNA sequence: TGCAGTGCTAGGACAGGGGATCAGAGGGAGACCCAGTACTTC. Its protein is CSARTGDQRETQYF.

This clonotype was seen a handful of times. The V call is TRBV20-1, the J call TRBJ2-5; no definite D call. The V end was cut by 7 bases, the J end by 4 bases, with 10 bases between. From germline, CDR1 is DFQATT and CDR2 SNEGSKA (reference sequence). CDR3 length: 11 amino acids. Written as DNA, the CDR3 is TGCAGTGGCGACCCCGCAGAGACCCAGTACTTC. Amino acids: CSGDPAETQYF.

The chain carries TRBV20-1 and TRBJ1-2; 9 nucleotides align to TRBD1. This CDR3 comprises 15 residues. The junction had 11 bases not matched to a gene; V was cut back by 3 bases and J by 6 bases. The germline CDR1 and CDR2 sequences are DFQATT and SNEGSKA (reference sequence). CDR3: CSASVAQGAGDGYTF. The CDR3 DNA is TGCAGTGCTAGCGTTGCACAGGGGGCGGGGGATGGCTACACCTTC.

This clonotype was picked up a small number of times. The chain combines TRBV30 with TRBJ1-6; D may be TRBD1 (6 bases). V gave up 1 base and J gave up 7 bases, with 14 bases separating them. The CDR3 consists of 15 residues. In germline, CDR1 is GTSNPN, CDR2 SVGIG (reference sequence). The CDR3 protein is CAWSGWDGTNSPLHF. DNA of the CDR3: TGTGCCTGGAGTGGGTGGGACGGGACAAATTCACCCCTCCACTTT.

This clonotype has only a few counts. The chain carries TRBV20-1 and TRBJ1-6, with D hard to call. The CDR3 covers 16 residues. Germline V lookup: CDR1 DFQATT, CDR2 SNEGSKA (reference sequence). V lost 4 bases and J lost 4, with 17 bases in between. For the CDR3, the DNA is TGCAGTGCTAAACCGCCAGGCCAATTTTATAATTCACCCCTCCACTTT. This gives the protein CSAKPPGQFYNSPLHF.

The V gene is TRBV9, the J gene TRBJ1-2, with no clear D. Germline CDR1 reads SGDLS; CDR2 reads YYNGEE. V was clipped by 3 bases and J by 2 bases, with 2 bases between them. This CDR3 contains 11 residues. The CDR3 coding sequence is TGTGCCAGCAGCGGGAACTATGGCTACACCTTC. Translating gives CASSGNYGYTF. The whole variable domain, remainder taken from reference TRBV9 and TRBJ1-2, is DSGVTQTPKHLITATGQRVTLRCSPRSGDLSVYWYQQSLDQGLQFLIQYYNGEERAKGNILERFSAQQFPDLHSELNLSSLELGDSALYFCASSGNYGYTFGSGTRLTVV.

The chain carries TRBV7-6 and TRBJ2-7; D is ambiguous. Germline loops: CDR1 SGHVS, CDR2 FNYEAQ. This CDR3 comprises 14 residues. The V end was cut by 1 base, the J end by 5 bases, with 12 bases between. The CDR3 loop is CASSLGLNADEQYF. Written as DNA, the CDR3 is TGTGCCAGCAGCTTAGGACTCAATGCCGACGAGCAGTACTTC.

Only a few counts were recorded for this clonotype. The chain couples TRBV7-2 to TRBJ1-2; unclear D gene. The ends were cut back, 2 bases at V and 4 bases at J, with 5 bases in the middle. Germline V gene sequence: CDR1 SGHTA, CDR2 FQGNSA. The CDR3 contains 12 residues. For the CDR3, the DNA is TGTGCCAGCAGCTTACAACGCTATGGCTACACCTTC. Translation: CASSLQRYGYTF.

In this sample, this clonotype turned up a few times. The rearrangement links TRBV2 to TRBJ1-1; TRBD1 is a possible D gene (5 bases). V lost 6 bases to trimming and J lost 11 bases, with 16 bases between them. This CDR3 comprises 12 residues. Germline V gives CDR1 SNHLY, CDR2 FYNNEI. The CDR3 DNA is TGTGCCAGCAGGGAAAGGGGTATGAGGGCTTTCTTT. It is translated as CASRERGMRAFF. Drawing the rest from reference TRBV2 and TRBJ1-1, the complete variable domain is EPEVTQTPSHQVTQMGQEVILRCVPISNHLYFYWYRQILGQKVEFLVSFYNNEISEKSEIFDDQFSVERPDGSNFTLKIRSTKLEDSAMYFCASRERGMRAFFGQGTRLTVV.

This clonotype was detected a few times. The chain combines TRBV20-1 with TRBJ1-5, with 8 positions matching TRBD1. Per germline, CDR1 DFQATT and CDR2 SNEGSKA (reference sequence). CDR3 length: 17 residues. Trimming at V came to 1 base and at J to 0 bases, leaving 8 bases not matched to a gene. The CDR3 region has the DNA TGCAGTGCTAGAGGAGTCCGGGACAGGATTAGCAATCAGCCCCAGCATTTT. Its translation: CSARGVRDRISNQPQHF.

This sequence joins TRBV7-9 and TRBJ1-1; D remains unclear. CDR1 and CDR2 from the germline V gene are SEHNR and FQNEAQ (reference sequence). The CDR3 length is 12 residues. The V end lost 4 bases, the J end lost 3 bases, and 6 bases lay between the germline ends. The CDR3 nucleotides read TGTGCCAGCAGCTCATTGTACACTGAAGCTTTCTTT. Translation gives CASSSLYTEAFF.

The genes are TRBV23-1 and TRBJ1-2; 7 bases are a match to TRBD1. TRBV23-1 is identified as an open reading frame with a role that is uncertain. V lost 5 bases to trimming and J lost 4 bases; unmatched junction nucleotides: 4. The CDR3 has 13 residues. The CDR3 reads CASSETGRYGYTF. The CDR3 region has the DNA TGCGCCAGCAGTGAGACAGGGCGCTATGGCTACACCTTC.

This clonotype appeared a few times. This chain connects TRBV11-1 to TRBJ1-1; D unresolved. V was shortened by 2 bases and J by 7 bases, with 8 bases between the two germline ends. In germline, CDR1 is SGHAT, CDR2 FQDESV (reference sequence). The CDR3 has 12 residues. The CDR3 spells CASSLRVGEAFF. In DNA, the CDR3 is TGTGCCAGCAGCTTACGGGTGGGTGAAGCTTTCTTT.

The genes are TRBV15 and TRBJ1-2, with a possible D match to TRBD1 (5 bases). Deletions cut 0 bases from V and 6 bases from J, with 11 bases between. Germline V CDR1 and CDR2: LNHNV, YYDKDF (reference sequence). The CDR3 runs to 14 residues. The CDR3 is CATSRDLGGDGYTF. CDR3 DNA sequence: TGTGCCACCAGCAGAGATTTAGGAGGGGATGGCTACACCTTC.

This clonotype was found a few times. This chain links TRBV15 with TRBJ2-2; 10 nucleotides match TRBD2. The germline CDR1 and CDR2 sequences are LNHNV and YYDKDF (reference sequence). The CDR3 has 18 residues. V lost 5 bases to trimming and J lost 5 bases; unmatched junction nucleotides: 14. This CDR3 is CATSSPPPSGRETGELFF. In DNA form, the CDR3 reads TGTGCCACCAGCTCTCCCCCCCCCAGCGGGAGGGAGACCGGGGAGCTGTTTTTT.

The chain links TRBV29-1 to TRBJ1-2, with D perhaps matching TRBD1 (5 bases). CDR1 is SQVTM, CDR2 ANQGSEA, per germline. CDR3 length: 13 amino acids. Trimming left V 3 bases short and J 4 bases short, with 12 bases between. The CDR3 protein is CSVDVGTGYGYTF. Here the CDR3 DNA reads TGCAGCGTTGATGTCGGGACGGGCTATGGCTACACCTTC.

In its sample, this clonotype was seen a few times. V gene TRBV7-6 combines with J gene TRBJ2-3; 10 nucleotides line up with TRBD2. Germline CDR1 is SGHVS and CDR2 is FNYEAQ. V shed 5 bases and J 6 bases; nucleotides not matched to a gene: 11. The CDR3 runs to 16 residues. CDR3 DNA sequence: TGTGCCAGCAGCCCCCGGACTAGCGGAACAATGGATACGCAGTATTTT. Translation gives CASSPRTSGTMDTQYF.

The rearrangement links TRBV20-1 to TRBJ2-1, with a weak D call TRBD2 (5 bases). From germline, CDR1 is DFQATT and CDR2 SNEGSKA (reference sequence). Trimming took off 0 bases at V and 6 bases at J, with 18 bases between the two ends. The CDR3 is 16 residues long. CDR3: CSARDRVLASRNEQFF. The CDR3 DNA follows: TGCAGTGCTAGAGATCGGGTTTTGGCTAGCCGCAATGAGCAGTTCTTC.

This clonotype has more than one count but fewer than ten. V gene TRBV20-1 combines with J gene TRBJ1-1; no clear D gene. Trimming cost V 5 bases and J 2 bases, with 12 bases left between them. The CDR3 is 13 amino acids. Germline CDR1 and CDR2: DFQATT and SNEGSKA (reference sequence). DNA of the CDR3: TGCAGTGCTTATGACGGCAGTAACACTGAAGCTTTCTTT. Protein: CSAYDGSNTEAFF.

The chain joins TRBV20-1 to TRBJ2-2, with 13 bases that match TRBD2. The CDR3 runs 17 residues. Losses at the gene ends were 5 bases for V and 5 bases for J; bases not matched to a gene: 11. Germline-derived CDR1 and CDR2 are DFQATT and SNEGSKA (reference sequence). The CDR3 sequence: CSAPAGTSGIVTGELFF. The CDR3 DNA follows: TGCAGTGCTCCAGCCGGGACTAGCGGGATAGTGACCGGGGAGCTGTTTTTT.

This clonotype was found once. The chain uses TRBV30 and TRBJ2-2; maybe TRBD1 (5 bases). The V end was cut by 4 bases, the J end by 2 bases, with 14 bases between. The germline gives CDR1 GTSNPN, CDR2 SVGIG (reference sequence). The CDR3 extends over 15 amino acids. The CDR3 DNA reads as TGTGCCTGGATCGGCACAGGAATTAACACCGGGGAGCTGTTTTTT. Its translation is CAWIGTGINTGELFF.

The J gene is TRBJ1-1, the V gene TRBV6-2 or TRBV6-3; 7 bases agree with TRBD1. CDR1 is MNHEY and CDR2 is SVGEGT in the germline V gene. The CDR3 is made up of 14 amino acids. V lost 7 bases, J lost 0 bases, and 5 bases stayed unmatched. CDR3 loop: CASKTGNMNTEAFF. In nucleotides, the CDR3 is TGTGCCAGCAAGACAGGGAACATGAACACTGAAGCTTTCTTT.

The rearrangement links TRBV6-4 to TRBJ1-2; a possible D gene is TRBD1 (5 bases). Per germline, CDR1 MRHNA and CDR2 SNTAGT. The CDR3 has 13 residues. V was cut by 3 bases and J by 2 bases, with 7 bases left in between. Written as DNA, the CDR3 is TGTGCCAGCAGTGAAGGGGACAACTATGGCTACACCTTC. This gives the protein CASSEGDNYGYTF.

The J gene is TRBJ1-6, the V gene TRBV7-6; weak D call: TRBD1 (5 bases). V dropped 0 bases and J dropped 9 bases, with 12 bases sitting between them. The germline V gene has CDR1 SGHVS and CDR2 FNYEAQ. CDR3 length equals 15 residues. The CDR3 bases are TGTGCCAGCAGCTTAGCGGCAGGGACGGGTTCACCCCTCCACTTT. The encoded protein is CASSLAAGTGSPLHF.

The chain combines TRBV25-1 with TRBJ2-1, with D hard to call. Trimming pared 1 base from V and 10 bases from J, leaving 17 bases between. Germline-derived CDR1 and CDR2 are MGHDK and SYGVNS. The CDR3 is 15 amino acids. The CDR3 here is CASSEFGGRPPEQFF. As DNA, the CDR3 is TGTGCCAGCAGTGAATTTGGCGGACGTCCCCCAGAGCAGTTCTTC.

V and J are TRBV7-2 and TRBJ2-1; D perhaps matches TRBD2 (5 bases). Germline CDR1 reads SGHTA; CDR2 reads FQGNSA. This CDR3 is 16 amino acids long. Trimming removed 1 base at V and 0 bases at J, with 10 bases between. CDR3 DNA: TGTGCCAGCAGCTTAGGCTGGCGGGTCTCCTACAATGAGCAGTTCTTC. Protein sequence: CASSLGWRVSYNEQFF.